This is a list of T cell receptor beta chains from one sample in a study of cytomegalovirus exposure and HLA in healthy donors. Sequencing was performed with immunoSEQ multiplex PCR; in TCRdb, only in-frame clones are kept and a portion is missing. This table holds approximately 150,000 clones, roughly 68% found once. The sequencing input was PBMCs. The receptors derive from a man aged 60-69 years in good health and CMV-seronegative. The CDR3 runs from the conserved cysteine through the conserved F or W. The D gene is left open where the match is weak. The listing skips clone size in some rows; elsewhere it reads once, few, many or a size class.

abundance	d_gene	len	v_gene	j_gene	CDR3aa	CDR3nt
-	TRBD1	12	TRBV29-1	TRBJ1-2	CSGDREVEGYTF	TGCAGCGGTGACAGGGAAGTGGAGGGCTACACCTTC
-	-	17	TRBV27	TRBJ2-5	CASSLLLGSARQETQYF	TGTGCCAGCAGTTTACTCTTGGGCTCTGCCAGGCAAGAGACCCAGTACTTC
-	-	16	TRBV27	TRBJ1-2	CASSLSRSSLDYGYTF	TGTGCCAGCAGTTTATCGAGGAGCTCATTGGACTATGGCTACACCTTC
-	-	15	TRBV29-1	TRBJ1-3	CSVAGSRGGGNTIYF	TGCAGCGTTGCCGGGTCTCGAGGAGGAGGAAACACCATATATTTT
-	TRBD1	16	TRBV9	TRBJ2-1	CASTPGEGAPYNEQFF	TGTGCCAGCACCCCTGGAGAGGGGGCCCCCTACAATGAGCAGTTCTTC
once	-	15	TRBV6-1	TRBJ2-4	CASSEPPGFGDIQYF	TGTGCCAGCAGTGAACCCCCAGGGTTTGGGGACATTCAGTACTTC
-	-	15	TRBV2	TRBJ2-1	CASSFLARDYNEQFF	TGTGCCAGCAGTTTTCTAGCGCGGGATTACAATGAGCAGTTCTTC
-	TRBD2	14	TRBV27	TRBJ2-7	CASSLQGLESQQYF	TGTGCCAGCAGTTTGCAGGGACTAGAGTCTCAGCAGTACTTC
-	-	12	TRBV15	TRBJ2-7	CATSPGFNEQYF	TGTGCCACCAGTCCCGGGTTTAACGAGCAGTACTTC
-	-	15	TRBV19	TRBJ1-4	CASSTGGLRNEKLFF	TGTGCCAGTAGTACGGGAGGGCTGCGGAATGAAAAACTGTTTTTT
-	TRBD2	13	TRBV28	TRBJ2-3	CGTGEGLEDTQYF	TGTGGCACGGGGGAGGGCCTTGAAGATACGCAGTATTTT
few	-	14	TRBV19	TRBJ1-2	CASSMAGNYYGYTF	TGTGCCAGTAGTATGGCAGGGAATTATTATGGCTACACCTTC
few	TRBD1	16	TRBV5-6	TRBJ1-5	CASSSDRGYSNQPQHF	TGTGCCAGCAGTTCCGACAGGGGTTATAGCAATCAGCCCCAGCATTTT
-	TRBD2	19	TRBV7-9	TRBJ2-7	CASSLRLGLAGGASYEQYF	TGTGCCAGCAGCTTAAGATTGGGACTAGCGGGAGGGGCCTCCTACGAGCAGTACTTC
-	TRBD2	17	TRBV30	TRBJ2-7	CAWSPLKGLAGDYEQYF	TGTGCCTGGAGTCCACTCAAGGGACTAGCAGGGGACTACGAGCAGTACTTC
-	-	12	TRBV30	TRBJ2-7	CAWSSGNYEQYF	TGTGCCTGGAGTTCAGGAAACTACGAGCAGTACTTC
-	-	10	TRBV20-1	TRBJ1-1	CSARQVEAFF	TGCAGTGCTAGACAGGTTGAAGCTTTCTTT
-	-	12	TRBV10-3	TRBJ2-7	CAISGDSPEQYF	TGTGCCATCAGTGGCGACAGTCCCGAGCAGTACTTC
-	TRBD1	17	TRBV27	TRBJ2-2	CASDGRGQGSNTGELFF	TGTGCCAGCGACGGCAGGGGACAGGGCTCGAACACCGGGGAGCTGTTTTTT
-	TRBD1	17	TRBV7-9	TRBJ1-5	CASSLGQGGHYNQPQHF	TGTGCCAGCAGCTTAGGACAGGGCGGACACTACAATCAGCCCCAGCATTTT
few	TRBD1	17	TRBV11-2	TRBJ2-2	CASSLVGGQVFTGELFF	TGTGCCAGCAGCTTAGTGGGGGGACAGGTGTTCACCGGGGAGCTGTTTTTT
-	-	15	TRBV28	TRBJ1-4	CASSPQGFANEKLFF	TGTGCCAGCAGTCCTCAGGGATTCGCTAATGAAAAACTGTTTTTT
few	TRBD1	14	TRBV30	TRBJ1-2	CAYNRDRANYGYTF	TGTGCCTACAACCGGGACAGGGCTAACTATGGCTACACCTTC
few	-	14	TRBV28	TRBJ2-7	CASSLMGPSYEQYF	TGTGCCAGCAGTTTAATGGGCCCTTCCTACGAGCAGTACTTC
-	-	12	TRBV6-6	TRBJ1-4	CASSSPQEKLFF	TGTGCCAGCAGTTCGCCGCAGGAAAAACTGTTTTTT
few	TRBD1	13	TRBV9	TRBJ1-1	CASTPGGPTEAFF	TGTGCCAGCACCCCAGGGGGCCCCACTGAAGCTTTCTTT